Below, 10 T cell receptor beta chains from the same sample are listed, as sequenced in a study of technical replicates of blood from several donors. Using immunoSEQ multiplex PCR, the repertoire was profiled, and TCRdb retains in-frame clones only, with some absent. The profile shows approximately 77,000 clones, roughly 92% of them singletons. The sample comprised T cells isolated from PBMCs. These receptors all stem from a human donor in good health.

V usage is TRBV28 and J usage is TRBJ1-5; D remains ambiguous. Trimming stripped 3 bases from V and 5 bases from J, with 11 bases between. Germline V gives CDR1 MDHEN, CDR2 SYDVKM. The CDR3 is made up of 14 amino acids. In nucleotides, the CDR3 is TGTGCCAGCAGTTTTACATCCCGCTATCAGCCCCAGCATTTT. This codes for CASSFTSRYQPQHF. The full variable domain, rest sourced from reference TRBV28 and TRBJ1-5, is DVKVTQSSRYLVKRTGEKVFLECVQDMDHENMFWYRQDPGLGLRLIYFSYDVKMKEKGDIPEGYSVSREKKERFSLILESASTNQTSMYLCASSFTSRYQPQHFGDGTRLSIL.

CDR3 protein: CASSFVGGNTEAFF. The CDR3 coding sequence is TGTGCCAGCAGCTTCGTAGGGGGGAACACTGAAGCTTTCTTT. V usage is TRBV7-9 and J usage is TRBJ1-1, with a tentative D call TRBD1 (6 bases). V lost 3 bases, J lost 1 base, and 9 bases lay in between. Per the germline V gene, CDR1 is SEHNR and CDR2 is FQNEAQ (reference sequence). The CDR3 contains 14 residues.

The gene calls are TRBV4-2 and TRBJ2-3; TRBD2 matches at 7 bases. Unmatched junction bases numbered 7, after V lost 2 bases and J lost 2 bases. Germline CDR1 and CDR2: LGHNA and YNFKEQ. The CDR3 is made up of 16 amino acids. The CDR3 sequence: CASSQRTSTNTDTQYF. In DNA, the CDR3 is TGTGCCAGCAGCCAAAGGACTAGTACGAACACAGATACGCAGTATTTT.

V gene TRBV29-1 combines with J gene TRBJ2-1; 7 bases are shared with TRBD1. The CDR3 covers 16 residues. Germline lookup yields CDR1 SQVTM and CDR2 ANQGSEA. The J segment lost 3 bases and the V segment lost 4 bases, leaving 12 bases of the junction unmatched. The CDR3, as DNA: TGCAGCGTTGGACAGGGTCAGGGGATAGGCTACAATGAGCAGTTCTTC. Protein: CSVGQGQGIGYNEQFF.

J is TRBJ1-2 and V is TRBV1. TRBV1 is a known pseudogene. This CDR3 has 14 residues. The CDR3 protein is CTSSSIGDCYGYTF. CDR3 DNA sequence: TGCACCAGCAGCTCTATCGGGGACTGCTATGGCTACACCTTC.

The V and J genes are TRBV5-8 and TRBJ2-7, with a possible D match to TRBD2 (6 bases). CDR3 length equals 15 residues. Per the germline V gene, CDR1 is SGHTS and CDR2 is YDEGEE. V was pared by 5 bases and J by 0 bases, with 15 bases between. DNA for the CDR3: TGTGCCAGCAGACGAGCTAGCGTTGGCTCCTACGAGCAGTACTTC. It is translated as CASRRASVGSYEQYF.

This clone appeared once. J is TRBJ2-7 and V is TRBV5-4; 7 positions agree with TRBD1. The CDR3 length is 14 residues. CDR1 is SGHNT and CDR2 is YYREEE in the germline V gene (reference sequence). V lost 5 bases and J lost 2; bases outside the gene matches: 7. For the CDR3, the DNA is TGTGCCAGCAGGATAGGGGACAGCCCCTACGAGCAGTACTTC. This sequence encodes CASRIGDSPYEQYF.

CDR3 sequence (DNA): TGCAGCGGCTGGGGGGCCTACGAGCAGTACTTC. Protein sequence: CSGWGAYEQYF. V usage is TRBV20-1 and J usage is TRBJ2-7; weak D call: TRBD2 (6 bases). The CDR3 runs 11 residues. Germline V gene sequence: CDR1 DFQATT, CDR2 SNEGSKA (reference sequence).

The chain combines TRBV7-8 with TRBJ2-5; D is possibly TRBD2 (6 bases). Germline CDR1 is SGHVS and CDR2 is FQNEAQ. The CDR3 is 15 amino acids. The V end was cut by 7 bases, the J end by 3 bases, with 18 bases between. The CDR3 nucleotides are TGTGCCAGCATCGCGGGGTTCTCCGATAAAGAGACCCAGTACTTC. This codes for CASIAGFSDKETQYF.

J is TRBJ2-1 and V is TRBV5-1, with D possibly TRBD1 on 5 matching bases. CDR1 and CDR2 (germline): SGHRS, YFSETQ. This CDR3 region has 15 residues. Trimming stripped 0 bases from V and 3 bases from J, with 10 bases between. The DNA for the CDR3 is TGCGCCAGCAGCTTGGACAGGACAAGCTACAATGAGCAGTTCTTC. Translated: CASSLDRTSYNEQFF.